The clone carrying this T cell receptor (beta chain) has a handful of counts. What it binds is not known. The data belong to a study of beta chain features in type 1 diabetes. Study overall: All samples together contributed some 100,000,000 sorted cells for examination. The study's findings and limits: Moderate but significant shortening of TCRB CDR3s was recorded in all four CD4+ subsets from Type 1 diabetes patients. Diminished insertions and augmented deletions at VDJ junctions characterized type 1 diabetes patients.

Germline CDR1 is MNHEY and CDR2 is SMNVEV (reference sequence). The V segment lost 6 bases and the J segment 4 bases; nucleotides outside the gene matches: 9. The CDR3 consists of 16 residues. Sequencing targeted expressed TCRB transcripts, as all isolated RNA had been reverse transcribed. Sequenced naive, central memory and regulatory T cell samples produced an average of around 3.9 million reads. Sequencing used immunoSEQ multiplex PCR; TCRdb keeps in-frame clones, though not all of them. The data contain 680,000 or so clones, 15% to 19% of them singletons. This rearrangement joins TRBV27 to TRBJ1-4; 9 nucleotides agree with TRBD1. Sample: naive CD4+ T cells from blood. This TCR was recovered from a man between 18 and 35 years old in good health. The CDR3 coding sequence is TGTGCCAGCAGCCAAGGACAGGGGATGTTTAATGAAAAACTGTTTTTT. Encoded protein: CASSQGQGMFNEKLFF.